The 13 T cell receptor beta chains below come from one sample, sequenced in a study of metastatic and nonmetastatic thyroid tumors. Every patient was untreated before thyroid surgery. TCRdb called clones again from the PCR reads with MiXCR. The table lists approximately 69,000 clones, 13% to 15% of them singletons, with approximately 6.1% in the top ten. The sample consisted of blood. All receptors come from a male donor with papillary thyroid cancer or a benign thyroid nodule (not recorded which). Some clones in this sample may be carry-over from other donors' samples.

In regard to this clone: This sequence may be a read error, since a much larger clone differs from it by one base. The chain carries TRBV4-3 and TRBJ2-3; the D is unclear. The CDR3 consists of 15 residues. Per the germline V gene, CDR1 is LGHNA and CDR2 is YSLEER. In DNA form, the CDR3 reads TGCGCCAACAGCCAAGATCGGGCCACAGCAGATACGCAGTATTTT. Translating it yields CANSQDRATADTQYF.

At least ten counts were recorded for this clone. The rearrangement links TRBV20-1 to TRBJ2-1; 7 nucleotides agree with TRBD1. Trimming removed 6 bases from V and 6 bases from J; junction bases left unmatched: 8. The CDR3 is 13 amino acids. Germline lookup yields CDR1 DFQATT and CDR2 SNEGSKA (reference sequence). CDR3 sequence reads: CSAPGTVSNEQFF. The CDR3 DNA reads TGCAGTGCCCCCGGGACAGTAAGCAATGAGCAGTTCTTC.

The V and J genes are TRBV24-1 and TRBJ1-2; 7 nucleotides line up with TRBD1. J was trimmed by 5 bases and V by 9 bases; bases with no gene match: 14. The CDR3 length is 15 residues. Germline CDR1 is KGHDR and CDR2 is SFDVKD. CDR3 sequence: CATVERDSPLYGYTF. CDR3 sequence (DNA): TGTGCCACCGTAGAGAGGGACAGCCCTTTGTATGGCTACACCTTC.

In its sample, this clone was seen a few times. The V gene is TRBV6-2 or TRBV6-3, the J gene TRBJ2-2; possibly TRBD2 for D (6 bases). This CDR3 comprises 13 residues. Germline loops: CDR1 MNHEY, CDR2 SVGEGT. CDR3 bases: TGTGCAGGGCGGAGGGCCCCCGCCGGGGAGCTGTTTTTT. Translation: CAGRRAPAGELFF.

The table lists this clone with many counts. This chain uses TRBV13 with TRBJ2-3, with 13 bases lining up with TRBD2. The CDR3 has 18 amino acids. J gave up 4 bases and V 1 base, and 8 bases lay outside the gene matches. The V gene's germline CDR1 is PRHDT and CDR2 FYEKMQ (reference sequence). The CDR3 coding sequence is TGTGCCAGCAGCTTAGAGGCACTAGCGGGAGGGCCCCCAGATACGCAGTATTTT. This codes for CASSLEALAGGPPDTQYF.

This clone was observed at least ten times. This rearrangement joins TRBV7-2 to TRBJ2-1; 13 nucleotides match TRBD2. Germline V gene data show CDR1 as SGHTA and CDR2 as FQGNSA. This CDR3 spans 17 amino acids. V shed 4 bases and J 6 bases; nucleotides not matched to a gene: 9. CDR3 residues: CASSSGLAGAFSNEQFF. The CDR3 nucleotides read TGTGCCAGCAGCTCCGGACTAGCGGGAGCGTTTAGCAATGAGCAGTTCTTC.

V and J are TRBV6-5 and TRBJ2-1, with 11 bases identical to TRBD2. Germline V gene sequence: CDR1 MNHEY, CDR2 SVGAGI. V was pared by 5 bases and J by 0 bases, with 15 bases of the junction left unmatched. This CDR3 region has 20 residues. Written as DNA, the CDR3 is TGTGCCAGCAGTCCTTGGAGCATGGGAGGGACTAGCGGCTCCTACAATGAGCAGTTCTTC. This translates into CASSPWSMGGTSGSYNEQFF.

This clone was detected many times. The chain has TRBV2 and TRBJ1-6, with 10 bases lining up with TRBD1. Germline V gene data show CDR1 as SNHLY and CDR2 as FYNNEI. CDR3 size: 14 residues. Losses at the gene ends were 4 bases for V and 10 bases for J; bases not matched to a gene: 4. CDR3 region: CASSGTGGRSPLHF. The CDR3 DNA reads TGTGCCAGCAGTGGGACAGGGGGTAGATCACCCCTCCACTTT.

At least ten counts were recorded for this clone. This may be a read error: a much more frequent sequence differs by one nucleotide. The rearrangement uses TRBV7-9 and TRBJ2-5; D may correspond to TRBD1 or TRBD2 (5 bases each). This CDR3 has 12 amino acids. Per the germline V gene, CDR1 is SEHNR and CDR2 is FQNEAQ (reference sequence). V was shortened by 5 bases and J by 9 bases, with 13 bases between the two germline ends. The CDR3 DNA follows: TGTGCCAGCAGCCCTATACAGGAGGCCCAGTACTTC. Translating gives CASSPIQEAQYF.

This clone has a count of ten or more. The chain links TRBV12-3 or TRBV12-4 to TRBJ2-7; 9 nucleotides match TRBD2. The ends lost 7 bases at V and 2 bases at J; junction bases unmatched: 6. This CDR3 comprises 14 residues. For the CDR3, the DNA is TGTGCCAGCAAACCGGGACTAGCTCCCTACGAGCAGTACTTC. This gives the protein CASKPGLAPYEQYF.

The chain recombines TRBV11-2 with TRBJ2-7; D possibly corresponds to TRBD1 (5 bases). This CDR3 region has 13 residues. V lost 3 bases and J 1 base, leaving 7 bases between the germline ends. Looked up from germline, CDR1 is SGHAT and CDR2 is FQNNGV. CDR3 sequence (DNA): TGTGCCAGCAGCTTCTCAGGGTCCTACGAGCAGTACGTC. Amino acid sequence: CASSFSGSYEQYV.

The table lists this clone with many counts. The sample carries other DNA sequences with the same CDR3. The rearrangement uses TRBV6-1 and TRBJ1-2; 11 positions match TRBD1. The CDR3 runs to 15 residues. V gave up 6 bases and J gave up 2 bases; unmatched junction bases: 5. In germline, CDR1 is MNHNS, CDR2 SASEGT. This chain's CDR3 is CASSRGQGANYGYTF. DNA of the CDR3: TGTGCCAGCAGCCGAGGACAGGGGGCGAACTATGGCTACACCTTC.

This clone was found many times. The chain employs TRBV20-1 and TRBJ2-3, with 8 positions matching TRBD2. The germline V gene has CDR1 DFQATT and CDR2 SNEGSKA (reference sequence). V was clipped by 1 base and J by 3 bases; unmatched bases: 0. This CDR3 has 13 amino acids. CDR3 in amino acids: CSARASGTDTQYF. The CDR3, as DNA: TGCAGTGCTAGAGCTAGCGGGACAGATACGCAGTATTTT.